This TCR beta chain was found in a study of blood T cell repertoires in COVID-19. Across the study: The United States, Italy and Spain supplied acute and convalescent COVID-19 samples. From T cells, B-cell-depleted T cells, or PBMCs came the material, which was cDNA or gDNA.

CDR3 length: 15 amino acids. With 4 bases clipped from V and 5 bases from J, the junction kept 7 bases outside the gene matches. The germline gives CDR1 MRHNA, CDR2 SNTAGT. Original handling: Reference gene primer amplification yielded estimated nucleated cell counts. Data came from immunoSEQ multiplex PCR; TCRdb stores just in-frame clones and leaves some out. The V and J calls and clone size are taken from that table; D and trimming were inferred from the DNA. The profile covers a few hundred thousand clones, with 70% to 85% appearing a single time and about 1.4% taken by the ten largest. The sample consisted of peripheral blood. The chain is built from TRBV6-4 and TRBJ2-1, with TRBD2 matching over 8 bases. The receptor was isolated from a woman aged 40 to 49 who had recovered from COVID-19. Here the CDR3 DNA reads TGTGCCAGCAGTGTGGGGCCCGGGGGGGACAATGAGCAGTTCTTC. Its protein is CASSVGPGGDNEQFF.